The next 8 T cell receptor beta chains were all read from a single sample in a study of radiotherapy plus CTLA-4 blockade in lung cancer. Data came from immunoSEQ multiplex PCR; TCRdb stores just in-frame clones and leaves some out. The table records approximately 35,000 clones, approximately 89% of them present only once. The specimen was peripheral blood, collected from a patient treated with radiotherapy plus ipilimumab. The receptors derive from a human donor with non-small cell lung cancer who had stable disease on radiotherapy plus ipilimumab.

This chain connects TRBV28 to TRBJ1-2; D uncertain. The CDR3 length is 14 residues. Germline CDR1 and CDR2: MDHEN and SYDVKM. The V end lost 3 bases, the J end lost 2 bases, and 10 bases lay between the germline ends. CDR3 sequence (DNA): TGTGCCAGCAGTTTTCCGGGGAACAACTATGGCTACACCTTC. Amino acid sequence: CASSFPGNNYGYTF.

The chain employs TRBV10-3 and TRBJ2-1; the match to TRBD2 covers 13 bases. Per germline, CDR1 ENHRY and CDR2 SYGVKD. This CDR3 is built from 15 residues. With 10 bases clipped from V and 2 bases from J, the junction kept 5 bases outside the gene matches. As DNA, the CDR3 is TGTGCCACCAAAGGGACTAGCGGGACCTACAATGAGCAGTTCTTC. The encoded protein is CATKGTSGTYNEQFF.

The chain employs TRBV10-3 and TRBJ2-1; tentative D call: TRBD2 (5 bases). CDR3 length equals 14 residues. Trimming removed 0 bases from V and 5 bases from J, with 8 bases in between. CDR1 and CDR2 from the germline V gene are ENHRY and SYGVKD. This chain's CDR3 is CAISESTRDNEQFF. The CDR3 nucleotides read TGTGCCATCAGTGAGTCCACTAGAGACAATGAGCAGTTCTTC.

This chain uses TRBV2 with TRBJ2-5, with D hard to call. The assigned J gene may be wrong: the sequence end matches TRBJ2-7 better. This CDR3 is built from 11 residues. In germline, CDR1 is SNHLY, CDR2 FYNNEI. The CDR3: CASSDSYEQYF. The CDR3 DNA sequence: TGTGCCAGCAGTGACTCCTACGAGCAGTACTTC.

This sequence joins TRBV10-3 and TRBJ2-7; D may be TRBD2 (5 bases). V shed 0 bases and J shed 7 bases, with 13 bases lying between them. The CDR3 runs to 14 residues. In germline, CDR1 is ENHRY, CDR2 SYGVKD. The CDR3 is CAISESRVLGEQYF. CDR3 sequence (DNA): TGTGCCATCAGTGAGTCGAGGGTCCTAGGGGAGCAGTACTTC.

The gene calls are TRBV5-6 and TRBJ1-3; no clear D. Germline-derived CDR1 and CDR2 are SGHDT and YYEEEE. The CDR3 covers 14 residues. Trimming pared 4 bases from V and 0 bases from J, leaving 8 bases between. The CDR3 nucleotides read TGTGCCAGCAGCCGGAGAAGCTCTGGAAACACCATATATTTT. Translation: CASSRRSSGNTIYF. Looking up the rest from reference TRBV5-6 and TRBJ1-3 gives the full variable domain: DAGVTQSPTHLIKTRGQQVTLRCSPKSGHDTVSWYQQALGQGPQFIFQYYEEEERQRGNFPDRFSGHQFPNYSSELNVNALLLGDSALYLCASSRRSSGNTIYFGEGSWLTVV.

This clone has a single count. The CDR3 coding sequence is TGTGCCAGCAGCCTCTTCTGGACAGGGTCACAATTCTTC. This codes for CASSLFWTGSQFF. The chain uses TRBV14 and TRBJ2-1; 8 positions match TRBD1. V shed 4 bases and J 16 bases; nucleotides not matched to a gene: 12. Germline V gene lookup returns CDR1 SGHDN and CDR2 FVKESK. The CDR3 is 13 amino acids.

The chain is built from TRBV25-1 and TRBJ1-2; a weak D match, TRBD1 (6 bases). CDR3 length: 13 amino acids. The V gene lost 7 bases and the J gene lost 7 bases, with 16 bases spanning the gap. Germline CDR1 is MGHDK and CDR2 is SYGVNS. CDR3 in DNA: TGTGCCAGCATAACCCAGGGGCGGCTTGGCTACACCTTC. Translation gives CASITQGRLGYTF.